One and the same sample provided the 19 T cell receptor beta chains below, sequenced in a study of T cell responses to AZD1222 COVID-19 vaccine. Profiled with immunoSEQ multiplex PCR; TCRdb holds only in-frame clones, not every one. The data contain about 110,000 clones, around 93% of them singletons. Here the sequenced sample was peripheral blood, taken 28 days after the second AZD1222 dose. The receptors were sampled from an adult who received the AZD1222 COVID-19 vaccine.

J is TRBJ2-2 and V is TRBV7-6, with D perhaps TRBD2 (7 bases). Trimming took 0 bases from V and 4 from J, leaving 15 bases between them. The V gene's germline CDR1 is SGHVS and CDR2 FNYEAQ. The CDR3 runs to 17 residues. In nucleotides, the CDR3 is TGTGCCAGCAGCTTAGCGGGGGGGCCGCTGGGCACCGGGGAGCTGTTTTTT. This encodes CASSLAGGPLGTGELFF.

The chain joins TRBV14 to TRBJ2-7; tentatively, D is TRBD1 or TRBD2 (5 bases each). Looked up from germline, CDR1 is SGHDN and CDR2 is FVKESK. The CDR3 extends over 15 amino acids. Trimming cost V 4 bases and J 3 bases, with 16 bases left between them. The CDR3 spells CASSLTRERVYEQYF. CDR3 bases: TGTGCCAGCAGCCTGACCAGGGAGAGGGTCTACGAGCAGTACTTC. Full variable domain (rest looked up from reference TRBV14 and TRBJ2-7): EAGVTQFPSHSVIEKGQTVTLRCDPISGHDNLYWYRRVMGKEIKFLLHFVKESKQDESGMPNNRFLAERTGGTYSTLKVQPAELEDSGVYFCASSLTRERVYEQYFGPGTRLTVT.

The CDR3 DNA is TGTGCCAGTAGGACGATCCCGGGACGGCACCCCGCTGGGGCCAACGTCCTGACTTTC. Translated: CASRTIPGRHPAGANVLTF. V and J are TRBV19 and TRBJ2-6, with D perhaps given as TRBD1 or TRBD2 (5 bases each). Trimming removed 6 bases at V and 2 bases at J, with 23 bases between. Germline V gene sequence: CDR1 LNHDA, CDR2 SQIVND (reference sequence). CDR3 length: 19 residues.

The chain is built from TRBV5-4 and TRBJ1-1; no clear D. The CDR3 is 13 amino acids. Germline-derived CDR1 and CDR2 are SGHNT and YYREEE (reference sequence). V lost 8 bases and J 4 bases, leaving 15 bases between the germline ends. Here the CDR3 reads CASRELTRTEAFF. CDR3 nucleotide sequence: TGTGCCAGTCGGGAACTAACACGCACTGAAGCTTTCTTT.

This rearrangement joins TRBV10-2 to TRBJ1-1, with D tentatively TRBD1 (6 bases). Trimming cost V 5 bases and J 5 bases, with 9 bases left between them. There are 12 residues in the CDR3. Germline V CDR1 and CDR2: WSHSY, SAAADI. The CDR3 spells CASSPRGTEAFF. CDR3 in DNA: TGCGCCAGCAGTCCGAGGGGGACTGAAGCTTTCTTT.

This sequence joins TRBV6-5 and TRBJ2-5; 10 nucleotides align to TRBD2. Per germline, CDR1 MNHEY and CDR2 SVGAGI. The junction had 10 bases not matched to a gene; V was cut back by 9 bases and J by 9 bases. The CDR3 has 13 amino acids. CDR3 protein: CASLSSGGGAQYF. The CDR3 nucleotides read TGTGCCAGTTTATCTAGCGGGGGCGGGGCCCAGTACTTC.

The chain couples TRBV29-1 to TRBJ1-2, with no clear D. Trimming stripped 7 bases from V and 1 base from J, with 13 bases between. The CDR3 has 13 amino acids. The germline CDR1 and CDR2 sequences are SQVTM and ANQGSEA. CDR3 region: CSGGNDFNYGYTF. The CDR3, as DNA: TGCAGCGGCGGAAACGACTTTAACTATGGCTACACCTTC.

The V gene is TRBV6-5, the J gene TRBJ2-7, with D uncertain. This CDR3 has 13 amino acids. Trimming pared 6 bases from V and 2 bases from J, leaving 11 bases between. In germline, CDR1 is MNHEY, CDR2 SVGAGI. CDR3 residues: CASSSDLTYEQYF. In DNA form, the CDR3 reads TGTGCCAGCAGCTCTGATCTAACCTACGAGCAGTACTTC.

The chain has TRBV7-9 and TRBJ1-2; D is possibly TRBD1 (5 bases). Germline assignment: CDR1 SEHNR and CDR2 FQNEAQ (reference sequence). The V end was cut by 3 bases, the J end by 1 base, with 12 bases between. This CDR3 region has 15 residues. CDR3 in amino acids: CASSLGVGNNYGYTF. The CDR3 nucleotides read TGTGCCAGCAGCTTGGGGGTTGGAAATAACTATGGCTACACCTTC.

This chain uses TRBV19 with TRBJ1-1; D is unresolved. The CDR3 runs 17 residues. Germline-derived CDR1 and CDR2 are LNHDA and SQIVND (reference sequence). V lost 3 bases and J lost 0, with 17 bases in between. The CDR3 here is CASSIGFNEGMNTEAFF. CDR3 in DNA: TGTGCCAGTAGTATCGGTTTTAACGAGGGAATGAACACTGAAGCTTTCTTT.

The rearrangement uses TRBV6-5 and TRBJ1-5; D ambiguous. The CDR3 loop spans 13 amino acids. Between the trimmed V and J ends, which lost 0 bases and 6 bases, there was a span of 6 bases. Looked up from germline, CDR1 is MNHEY and CDR2 is SVGAGI. The CDR3 bases are TGTGCCAGCAGTTACTCGAAGGGTCAGCCCCAGCATTTT. Its translation is CASSYSKGQPQHF.

CDR3 DNA: TGTGCCAGCATTCGGGACACCCATAGCAATCAGCCCCAGCATTTT. Translated, it gives CASIRDTHSNQPQHF. V is TRBV6-5 and J is TRBJ1-5; perhaps TRBD1 as D (6 bases). Trimming cost V 7 bases and J 0 bases, with 13 bases left between them. The CDR3 is 15 residues long. Germline V CDR1 and CDR2: MNHEY, SVGAGI.

The V call is TRBV6-1, the J call TRBJ2-2; 9 nucleotides line up with TRBD2. Germline CDR1 MNHNS, CDR2 SASEGT. The CDR3 runs 18 residues. V shed 4 bases and J 5 bases; nucleotides not matched to a gene: 14. The CDR3 sequence: CASSGGLAGGPGTGELFF. The CDR3 nucleotides read TGTGCCAGCAGTGGCGGACTCGCGGGGGGGCCGGGGACCGGGGAGCTGTTTTTT.

The count of this clone is one. The junction and the germline gene differ at one end; a read error may be behind it. The chain has TRBV12-3 or TRBV12-4 and TRBJ1-1; D possibly corresponds to TRBD1 (6 bases). This CDR3 comprises 9 residues. In nucleotides, the CDR3 is TGTGCCAGCAGTTTTCTGGACAGCTTT. Translating it yields CASSFLDSF.

Only one count was recorded for this clone. This chain connects TRBV5-8 to TRBJ1-2; no reliable D call. The CDR3 has 16 residues. Germline CDR1 and CDR2: SGHTS and YDEGEE. V lost 0 bases and J 10 bases, leaving 22 bases between the germline ends. DNA of the CDR3: TGTGCCAGCAGCTTGGAGACGGATCTACCGGGAGCTCACTACACCTTC. This gives the protein CASSLETDLPGAHYTF.

CDR3 loop: CASSLGQPSFQETQYF. The CDR3 DNA reads TGTGCCAGCAGCCTAGGACAGCCGAGTTTCCAAGAGACCCAGTACTTC. The genes are TRBV3-1 (or the pseudogene TRBV3-2) and TRBJ2-5, with D maybe TRBD1 (6 bases). The ends were cut back, 4 bases at V and 1 base at J, with 16 bases in the middle. Per the germline V gene, CDR1 is LGHDT and CDR2 is YNNKEL (reference sequence). The CDR3 runs to 16 residues.

The chain links TRBV5-5 to TRBJ1-2, with 8 bases aligning to TRBD1. Unmatched junction bases numbered 7, after V lost 5 bases and J lost 4 bases. Germline V gives CDR1 SGHKS, CDR2 YYEKEE (reference sequence). The CDR3 length is 14 residues. The CDR3 DNA sequence: TGTGCCAGCAGGACTCAACAGGGGGTCTATGGCTACACCTTC. Protein product: CASRTQQGVYGYTF.

This chain connects TRBV27 to TRBJ2-7; D remains unclear. The germline V and J ends were trimmed by 7 bases and 0 bases, with 10 bases remaining between them. This CDR3 is built from 13 residues. The germline V gene has CDR1 MNHEY and CDR2 SMNVEV (reference sequence). The CDR3 coding sequence is TGTGCCAGCACCCCCCGGAACTCCTACGAGCAGTACTTC. This sequence encodes CASTPRNSYEQYF.

Only a few counts were recorded for this clone. CDR3 DNA sequence: TGTGCCAGCAGTTCGTCCGGGACAGGGATGGTGAACACTGAAGCTTTCTTT. It translates to CASSSSGTGMVNTEAFF. The genes are TRBV27 and TRBJ1-1; 9 nucleotides line up with TRBD1. Germline values: CDR1 MNHEY, CDR2 SMNVEV (reference sequence). The ends lost 4 bases at V and 0 bases at J; junction bases unmatched: 9. The CDR3 totals 17 residues.